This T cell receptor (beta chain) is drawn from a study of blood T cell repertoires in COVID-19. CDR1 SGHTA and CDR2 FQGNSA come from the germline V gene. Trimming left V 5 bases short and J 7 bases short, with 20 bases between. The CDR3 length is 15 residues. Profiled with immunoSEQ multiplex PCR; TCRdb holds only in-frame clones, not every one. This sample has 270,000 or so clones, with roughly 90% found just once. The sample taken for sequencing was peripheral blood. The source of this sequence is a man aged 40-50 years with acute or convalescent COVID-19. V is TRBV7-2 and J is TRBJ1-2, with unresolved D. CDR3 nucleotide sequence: TGTGCCAGCAGCCCAACCGCGGGAGCCCACCCTGGCTACACCTTC. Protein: CASSPTAGAHPGYTF.